This T cell receptor beta chain was identified during a study of blood T cell repertoires in COVID-19. Study overall: PBMCs, B-cell-depleted T cells, or T cells were the source of the cDNA or gDNA that made up the material.

The study drew participants aged about 18 to 90 years from 24 US areas. The germline V gene encodes CDR1 MNHEY and CDR2 SMNVEV (reference sequence). The CDR3 extends over 13 amino acids. V shed 3 bases, J shed 3 bases, and the junction held 0 bases outside the gene matches. How the authors handled the data: It was from reference gene primer amplification that nucleated cell counts were estimated. The data were produced by immunoSEQ multiplex PCR, yet TCRdb's version contains in-frame clones alone and is incomplete. The DNA was the basis for D and trimming; V, J and clone size are from that table. The data hold 350,000 to 400,000 clones, with roughly 87% observed a single time.

The receptor's source is a woman aged 25 to 39 who had recovered from COVID-19. The chain links TRBV27 to TRBJ2-3; the match to TRBD2 covers 7 bases. Sequencing was done on a sample of PBMCs or T cells enriched from blood (not recorded which). In DNA form, the CDR3 reads TGTGCCAGCAGTTTCGGGAGGACAGATACGCAGTATTTT. Protein: CASSFGRTDTQYF.